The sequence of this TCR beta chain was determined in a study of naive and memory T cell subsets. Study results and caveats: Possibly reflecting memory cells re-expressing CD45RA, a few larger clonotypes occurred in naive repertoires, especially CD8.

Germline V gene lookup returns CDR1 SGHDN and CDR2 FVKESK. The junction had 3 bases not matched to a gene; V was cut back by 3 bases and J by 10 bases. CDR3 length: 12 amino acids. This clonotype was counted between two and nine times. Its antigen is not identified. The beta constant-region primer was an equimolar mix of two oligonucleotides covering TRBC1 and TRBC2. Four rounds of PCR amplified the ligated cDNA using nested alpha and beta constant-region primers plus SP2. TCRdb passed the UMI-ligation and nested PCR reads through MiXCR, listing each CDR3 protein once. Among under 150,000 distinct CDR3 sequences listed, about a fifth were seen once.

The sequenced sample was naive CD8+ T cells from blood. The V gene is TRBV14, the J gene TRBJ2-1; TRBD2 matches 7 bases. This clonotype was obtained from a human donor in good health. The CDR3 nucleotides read TGTGCCAGCAGCCAGCGGGAGACCGAGCAGTTCTTC. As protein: CASSQRETEQFF.